This T cell receptor (beta chain) was identified during a study of cytomegalovirus exposure and HLA in healthy donors. The study, taken as a whole, reports: The classifier, whose performance was assessed in both the original and validation cohorts, reportedly diagnosed cytomegalovirus status with high specificity and sensitivity. Cytomegalovirus-associated status was assigned to 150 or so TCR beta chains. Analysis performed later found about 18,000 TCR beta sequences associated with HLA alleles at 0.05 false discovery rate. What a later analysis reportedly showed was that an Asian-associated ancestry cluster had fewer N-insertions than the approximately 670-donor mean.

Notes on this clone: The antigen is unknown.

PCR employed 60 Vbeta and 13 Jbeta primers. The repertoire was sequenced with immunoSEQ multiplex PCR; TCRdb's copy has only in-frame clones and lacks some. In all, the sample yields about 190,000 clones. V lost 1 base to trimming and J lost 5 bases, with 10 bases between them. There are 14 residues in the CDR3. Germline values: CDR1 SGHTA, CDR2 FQGTGA. V is TRBV7-3 and J is TRBJ2-3; TRBD1 might be the D (5 bases). The clonotype comes from a man aged 25-45 years in good health and CMV-seronegative. Sequenced sample: PBMCs. This CDR3 reads CASSLSQGGDTQYF. The CDR3 coding sequence is TGTGCCAGCAGCTTAAGTCAGGGTGGAGATACGCAGTATTTT.